Listed below are T cell receptor beta chains from one sample, sequenced in a study of cytomegalovirus exposure and HLA in healthy donors. Repertoires were generated with immunoSEQ multiplex PCR, while TCRdb's copy carries only in-frame clones and drops some. The sample shows 80,000 to 100,000 clones, around 68% of them seen only once. The sequenced sample consisted of PBMCs. These receptors all stem from a female donor in good health and CMV-seronegative. Each CDR3 is given with its conserved first and last residue. The D gene is left open where the match is weak. Expanded clones get a size class; other rows say once, few or many, or leave the size out.

j_call v_call clone_size d_call cdr3_nt cdr3_aa
TRBJ1-4 TRBV6-5 - TRBD1 TGTGCCAGCAGTTACTCGAAGGGGACAGGGGGTAAACTGTTTTTT CASSYSKGTGGKLFF
TRBJ1-1 TRBV5-8 few TRBD1 TGTGCCAGCAGCGATTCCAGGGGGACGTTGTTAGGCGCTTTCTTT CASSDSRGTLLGAFF
TRBJ1-2 TRBV5-1 - - TGCGCCAGCAGCCCTGGTCTCTCAGGGAAGCCTGGCTACACCTTC CASSPGLSGKPGYTF
TRBJ1-1 TRBV4-3 - - TGCGCCAGCAGCCGTCTGGGGGGTTTAAAAACTGAAGCTTTCTTT CASSRLGGLKTEAFF
TRBJ1-5 TRBV28 - - TGTGCCAGCAGTTTCAACAGAATAAATCAGCCCCAGCATTTT CASSFNRINQPQHF
TRBJ1-1 TRBV11-2 - - TGTGCCAGCAGCTTACTCGGGGGAAGGAACACTGAAGCTTTCTTT CASSLLGGRNTEAFF
TRBJ1-5 TRBV28 - - TGTGCCAGCACGAGGGGGTATAGCAATCAGCCCCAGCATTTT CASTRGYSNQPQHF
TRBJ1-6 TRBV27 - TRBD1 TGTGCCAGCACTCGGGGGACAGGGGGGAATTCACCCCTCCACTTT CASTRGTGGNSPLHF
TRBJ2-1 TRBV12-5 few TRBD2 TGTGCTAGTGGTTTGTGGGGGGGACCGGTGGAGCAGTTCTTC CASGLWGGPVEQFF
TRBJ2-7 TRBV6-5 - - TGTGCCAGCAGTTCGTCCGGGGTCAGCTCATACGAGCAGTACTTC CASSSSGVSSYEQYF
TRBJ2-3 TRBV2 once - TGTGCCAGCAGTGGGCGGCCCCTTTACACAGATACGCAGTATTTT CASSGRPLYTDTQYF
TRBJ2-1 TRBV25-1 - - TGTGCCAGCAGTGAGGGTTACGGGAGCCACAATGAGCAGTTCTTC CASSEGYGSHNEQFF